This TCR beta chain comes out of a study of control samples from healthy donors and cancer patients. Libraries were prepared by immunoSEQ multiplex PCR; TCRdb keeps only in-frame clonotypes and omits some of them. Among some 150,000 clones, 91% were seen once, and the ten largest hold about 1.6%. V gave up 7 bases and J gave up 0 bases, with 9 bases separating them. The germline V gene encodes CDR1 SNHLY and CDR2 FYNNEI. This CDR3 contains 13 residues. Material for sequencing was blood. The chain employs TRBV2 and TRBJ1-1; perhaps TRBD1 as D (5 bases). The TCR originated in a woman aged 25-40 years in good health. CDR3 nucleotide sequence: TGTGCCAGCACCCAGGGCTTGAACACTGAAGCTTTCTTT. It specifies CASTQGLNTEAFF.